The sequence of this T cell receptor (beta chain) was determined in a study of control samples from healthy donors and cancer patients. CDR3 length: 17 residues. V trimming: 4 bases; J trimming: 4 bases; junction bases outside the gene matches: 11. Germline CDR1 is SGHRS and CDR2 is YFSETQ. Some clones are missing from TCRdb's copy, which holds only in-frame ones; the method was immunoSEQ multiplex PCR. Here the sample spans about 51,000 clones, 85% to 90% being singletons. The V call is TRBV5-1, the J call TRBJ2-4, with 10 bases lining up with TRBD2. The specimen sequenced was PBMCs. This TCR was recovered from a man aged 50-60 years with head and neck cancer. The CDR3 here is CASSTNSGLARKNIQYF. The CDR3 DNA reads as TGCGCCAGCAGCACCAACTCGGGACTAGCGAGAAAAAACATTCAGTACTTC.